This TCR beta chain appears in the sequencing data of a study of shared clonotypes between healthy human individuals. The study, taken as a whole, reports: Clonotype sharing among donors, it was expected, would be affected by sequencing depth. A generally larger estimated richness was seen in naive subsets than in memory subsets. The study found lower generation probabilities in non-shared clonotypes than in those shared by all four donors.

The germline gives CDR1 LNHDA, CDR2 SQIVND (reference sequence). The CDR3 contains 13 residues. Trimming left V 10 bases short and J 4 bases short, with 16 bases between. Some clones are missing from TCRdb's copy, which holds only in-frame ones; the method was immunoSEQ multiplex PCR. The table lists over a million clones, more than 75% of them singletons, with 0.52% in the top ten. Nashville, Tennessee was home to all donors, who were Caucasian adults. This clone was observed a handful of times. Its target is not known. Material: memory CD4+ T cells from PBMCs. Sample subset: CD45RA-negative fraction. This chain uses TRBV19 with TRBJ1-2, with TRBD1 as a possible D gene (5 bases). The origin of this receptor is a man younger than 35 in good health. Some clones in this sample may be carry-over from other donors' samples. CDR3 region: CATSVRDGYGYTF. For the CDR3, the DNA is TGTGCCACCTCAGTCCGGGACGGCTATGGCTACACCTTC.